These T cell receptor beta chains were read from a single sample in a study of STAT5B mutations in CD4+ large granular lymphocyte leukemia. Assay used: immunoSEQ multiplex PCR; TCRdb lists only in-frame clones, some missing. Here the sample spans nearly 30,000 clones, more than 65% being singletons. The specimen sequenced was CD4+ T cells from blood buffy coats. The receptor set was obtained from a human donor in good health. Each CDR3 is given with its conserved first and last residue. A D gene is named only where the DNA matches it firmly. Where a row states a size, it is once, few, many or the class of an expanded clone; other rows omit it.

v_call,clone_size,d_call,j_call,cdr3_aa,cdr3_nt
TRBV7-2,-,-,TRBJ2-5,CASSLGTGRKETQYF,TGTGCCAGCAGCTTAGGAACGGGACGGAAAGAGACCCAGTACTTC
TRBV4-3,-,TRBD2,TRBJ2-3,CASSQDPGLVTFTDTQYF,TGCGCCAGCAGCCAAGACCCGGGACTAGTGACCTTCACAGATACGCAGTATTTT
TRBV5-8,-,-,TRBJ2-3,CASRGEGTDTQYF,TGTGCCAGCAGGGGAGAAGGGACAGATACGCAGTATTTT
TRBV4-2,few,TRBD1,TRBJ1-6,CASSPDSGDSLSPLHF,TGTGCCAGCAGCCCCGATAGCGGGGACAGTCTATCACCCCTCCACTTT
TRBV18,-,TRBD1,TRBJ2-5,CASSQDRSYQETQYF,TGTGCCAGCTCACAGGACAGGTCGTACCAAGAGACCCAGTACTTC
TRBV10-3,-,TRBD2,TRBJ2-1,CAIGTSGGNEQFF,TGTGCCATCGGGACTAGCGGGGGCAATGAGCAGTTCTTC
TRBV19,-,TRBD2,TRBJ2-3,CASSIPSGGAADTQYF,TGTGCCAGTAGTATCCCCAGCGGGGGGGCGGCCGATACGCAGTATTTT
TRBV4-3,few,TRBD1,TRBJ1-1,CASSPTGSNTEAFF,TGCGCCAGCAGCCCGACAGGGTCGAACACTGAAGCTTTCTTT
TRBV28,once,-,TRBJ2-3,CASSLLGSDTQYF,TGTGCCAGCAGTTTACTGGGATCAGATACGCAGTATTTT
TRBV7-2,-,TRBD1,TRBJ1-2,CASSPTGGGYTF,TGTGCCAGCAGTCCGACAGGGGGCGGCTACACCTTC
TRBV28,-,TRBD1,TRBJ1-5,CASRMGQGSHQPQHF,TGTGCCAGCAGGATGGGACAGGGGTCCCATCAGCCCCAGCATTTT
TRBV19,-,-,TRBJ1-5,CASSIGGWQPQHF,TGTGCCAGTAGTATAGGGGGTTGGCAGCCCCAGCATTTT
TRBV11-2,-,-,TRBJ2-1,CASSLAGFAYNEQFF,TGTGCCAGCAGCTTAGCGGGGTTCGCCTACAATGAGCAGTTCTTC
TRBV29-1,few,TRBD1,TRBJ1-1,CSVRRQGSNTEAFF,TGCAGCGTCCGCCGACAGGGATCGAACACTGAAGCTTTCTTT
TRBV14,-,-,TRBJ1-2,CASSRGGTSNYGYTF,TGTGCCAGCAGCCGAGGGGGGACTTCTAACTATGGCTACACCTTC
TRBV7-8,-,-,TRBJ1-2,CASRSRDTTMAGGYTF,TGTGCCAGCAGGTCCCGGGACACGACTATGGCTGGTGGCTACACCTTC
TRBV18,-,-,TRBJ1-5,CASSPGFVRQPQHF,TGTGCCAGCTCACCAGGGTTTGTTCGGCAGCCCCAGCATTTT
TRBV5-4,once,TRBD1,TRBJ2-5,CASSAYAGQGGETQYF,TGTGCCAGCAGCGCCTACGCGGGACAGGGAGGAGAGACCCAGTACTTC
TRBV12-5,few,-,TRBJ2-5,CASGLGGVAGETQYF,TGTGCTAGTGGTTTAGGTGGAGTAGCCGGAGAGACCCAGTACTTC
TRBV27,-,TRBD1,TRBJ2-3,CASSLPPGGRGTDTQYF,TGTGCCAGCAGTCTACCTCCAGGGGGCCGGGGCACAGATACGCAGTATTTT
TRBV15,-,-,TRBJ1-5,CATSRDRNQPQHF,TGTGCCACCAGCAGAGATCGGAATCAGCCCCAGCATTTT
TRBV10-3,-,-,TRBJ1-2,CAISVVGGSAGYTF,TGTGCCATCAGTGTCGTTGGGGGTTCGGCAGGCTACACCTTC